The present entry profiles one T cell receptor (beta chain) with its context. The antigen is not known. This record comes from a study of tumor and adjacent non-tumor tissue in lung cancer. For the study at large: Aged about 31 to 80 years, patients included 10 men and five or six women with stage I to III disease. General study points: In normal lung, the top 100 clones were significantly more dominant than in tumor. Significantly higher TCR diversity was found in tumor than normal lung.

No cell sorting was done before RNA was extracted from the tissue. More than 3 cm separated this lung sample from the edge of the tumor. V was pared by 6 bases and J by 6 bases, with 19 bases between. This CDR3 is 14 amino acids long. Germline CDR1 reads DFQATT; CDR2 reads SNEGSKA (reference sequence). Three rounds of nested PCR, following a modified ARM-PCR protocol, produced the TCRbeta library. A single record per CDR3 protein comes from TCRdb applying MiXCR to the multiplex PCR reads. The table includes some 80,000 distinct CDR3 sequences, roughly 80% detected once. The TCR comes from a man aged 55 to 70 with non-small cell lung cancer. Sequenced material: distant non-tumor lung tissue. The chain is built from TRBV20-1 and TRBJ2-3; possible D gene TRBD2, 5 bases. The chain's CDR3 is CSARAEGTSDTQYF. CDR3 nucleotide sequence: TGCAGTGCCCGGGCCGAGGGCACTTCGGATACGCAGTATTTT.